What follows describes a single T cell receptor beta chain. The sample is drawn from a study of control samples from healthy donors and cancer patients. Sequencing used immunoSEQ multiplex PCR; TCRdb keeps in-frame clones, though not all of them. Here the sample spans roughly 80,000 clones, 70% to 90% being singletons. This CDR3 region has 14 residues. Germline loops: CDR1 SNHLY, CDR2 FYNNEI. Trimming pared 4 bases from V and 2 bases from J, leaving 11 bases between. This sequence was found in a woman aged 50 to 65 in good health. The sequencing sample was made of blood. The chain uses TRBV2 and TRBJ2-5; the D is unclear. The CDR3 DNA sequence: TGTGCCAGCAGTGGTGACCGAGCACAAGAGACCCAGTACTTC. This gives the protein CASSGDRAQETQYF.